A single sample gave rise to the 23 T cell receptor beta chains below, sequenced in a study of T cells after yellow fever vaccination. Each CDR3 protein gets one entry after TCRdb re-called the 5' RACE reads with MiXCR. Among some 400,000 distinct CDR3 sequences listed, roughly 20% were seen once. Here the sequenced sample was PBMCs, taken before the yellow fever booster vaccination. These receptors all come from a man aged 18 to 35 who received the YFV17D yellow fever vaccine.

This clonotype showed up just a few times. The J gene is TRBJ1-2, the V gene TRBV5-6, with TRBD1 matching 10 bases. Germline loops: CDR1 SGHDT, CDR2 YYEEEE. V trimming: 4 bases; J trimming: 8 bases; junction bases outside the gene matches: 17. This CDR3 is built from 17 residues. In DNA, the CDR3 is TGTGCCAGCAGCGCAACCCGGGACAGGGGTGCTCATGGGGGCTACACCTTC. The encoded protein is CASSATRDRGAHGGYTF.

This clonotype was detected ten times or more. V usage is TRBV6-5 and J usage is TRBJ1-1, with D unresolved. Trimming stripped 5 bases from V and 1 base from J, with 8 bases between. The CDR3 sequence is 13 residues long. CDR1 and CDR2 (germline): MNHEY, SVGAGI. CDR3 DNA: TGTGCCAGCAGTGTTACATGGAACACTGAAGCTTTCTTT. Translated: CASSVTWNTEAFF.

Written as DNA, the CDR3 is TGTGCCAGCAGTGAAGCTAGGGACAGGGATCAGCCCCAGCATTTT. Its translation is CASSEARDRDQPQHF. The chain has TRBV6-1 and TRBJ1-5; 9 bases match TRBD1. Trimming cost V 0 bases and J 5 bases; bases outside gene matches: 2. The CDR3 loop spans 15 amino acids. CDR1 is MNHNS, CDR2 SASEGT, per germline.

This clonotype has a handful of counts. The J gene is TRBJ1-4, the V gene TRBV5-1; unclear D gene. Germline-derived CDR1 and CDR2 are SGHRS and YFSETQ. CDR3 length: 14 residues. V dropped 5 bases and J dropped 0 bases, with 8 bases sitting between them. The CDR3 sequence: CASREAATNEKLFF. Written as DNA, the CDR3 is TGCGCCAGCAGAGAAGCCGCAACTAATGAAAAACTGTTTTTT.

In DNA, the CDR3 is TGTGCCAGCAGTTTGAGGCTAGCGGGGGTTGAGACCCAGTACTTC. Translation: CASSLRLAGVETQYF. The chain combines TRBV12-3 or TRBV12-4 with TRBJ2-5; TRBD2 aligns across 10 bases. V lost 3 bases to trimming and J lost 5 bases; unmatched junction nucleotides: 6. This CDR3 region has 15 residues.

This clonotype was seen more than once but under ten times. The gene calls are TRBV12-3 or TRBV12-4 and TRBJ2-2, with a possible D match to TRBD2 (5 bases). This CDR3 is built from 15 residues. V shed 7 bases and J shed 4 bases, with 16 bases lying between them. The CDR3 reads CASTLGRVSTGELFF. The CDR3, as DNA: TGTGCCAGCACCCTGGGGAGAGTCAGCACCGGGGAGCTGTTTTTT.

This clonotype appeared a few times. The V gene is TRBV6-1, the J gene TRBJ1-3, with D perhaps matching TRBD1 (6 bases). Between the trimmed V and J ends, which lost 6 bases and 2 bases, there was a span of 11 bases. From germline, CDR1 is MNHNS and CDR2 SASEGT. The CDR3 extends over 14 amino acids. The CDR3 sequence is CASRLTGTGNTIYF. DNA of the CDR3: TGTGCCAGCAGGCTGACAGGTACTGGAAACACCATATATTTT.

The chain has TRBV7-2 and TRBJ1-2; no definite D call. V lost 7 bases and J lost 6, with 18 bases in between. Germline lookup yields CDR1 SGHTA and CDR2 FQGNSA. This CDR3 comprises 14 residues. The CDR3, as DNA: TGTGCCAGCAACCAGATCGGGGTTATGAATGGCTACACCTTC. Amino acids: CASNQIGVMNGYTF.

This clonotype has only one observation. The V call is TRBV7-2, the J call TRBJ1-6; 7 bases align to TRBD1. This CDR3 comprises 16 residues. Trimming cost V 6 bases and J 6 bases; bases outside gene matches: 11. CDR1 SGHTA and CDR2 FQGNSA come from the germline V gene. The CDR3 sequence: CASRRGLRGGNSPLHF. The CDR3 DNA sequence: TGTGCCAGCAGGCGCGGACTCAGGGGGGGTAATTCACCCCTCCACTTT.

This clonotype occurred a few times. The genes are TRBV7-9 and TRBJ1-6; D is possibly TRBD1 (6 bases). Germline CDR1 and CDR2: SEHNR and FQNEAQ (reference sequence). CDR3 length: 15 amino acids. The ends were cut back, 6 bases at V and 10 bases at J, with 19 bases in the middle. Written as DNA, the CDR3 is TGTGCCAGCAGGAAGGTACAGGGCCTTATGTCACCCCTCCACTTT. Translation: CASRKVQGLMSPLHF.

This chain connects TRBV4-1 to TRBJ2-1; D unclear. Germline V gene lookup returns CDR1 MGHRA and CDR2 YSYEKL. V was trimmed by 0 bases and J by 7 bases, leaving 13 bases between them. This CDR3 region has 15 residues. CDR3 in DNA: TGCGCCAGCAGCCAAGATGAAGGCCTGAGGAATGAGCAGTTCTTC. Encoded protein: CASSQDEGLRNEQFF.

The J gene is TRBJ1-5, the V gene TRBV27, with 8 positions matching TRBD1. Germline loops: CDR1 MNHEY, CDR2 SMNVEV (reference sequence). The CDR3 extends over 15 amino acids. After removal of 4 bases from V and 1 base from J, the junction contained 3 bases not matched to a gene. The CDR3 sequence is CASSSDRASNQPQHF. CDR3 coding DNA: TGTGCCAGCAGTTCGGACAGGGCGAGCAATCAGCCCCAGCATTTT.

V and J are TRBV12-3 or TRBV12-4 and TRBJ2-3; tentative D call: TRBD2 (5 bases). The V end was cut by 3 bases, the J end by 9 bases, with 16 bases between. The CDR3 has 14 amino acids. This chain's CDR3 is CASSLGQWSGTQYF. The CDR3 DNA is TGTGCCAGCAGTTTGGGTCAGTGGTCGGGGACGCAGTATTTT.

The chain joins TRBV4-2 to TRBJ1-5; D ambiguous. Trimming stripped 2 bases from V and 1 base from J, with 9 bases between. There are 15 residues in the CDR3. Per germline, CDR1 LGHNA and CDR2 YNFKEQ. In DNA, the CDR3 is TGTGCCAGCAGCCAAAGTAAATACAGCAATCAGCCCCAGCATTTT. This codes for CASSQSKYSNQPQHF.

This chain links TRBV4-2 with TRBJ2-3; weak D call: TRBD1 (7 bases). There are 16 residues in the CDR3. Trimming removed 0 bases from V and 1 base from J, with 11 bases in between. From germline, CDR1 is LGHNA and CDR2 YNFKEQ. In DNA, the CDR3 is TGTGCCAGCAGCCAAGATTGGAGGGGGCGCACAGATACGCAGTATTTT. It encodes CASSQDWRGRTDTQYF.

In its sample, this clonotype was seen a few times. In nucleotides, the CDR3 is TGTGCCAGCAGCGGCCAGACAGGGATCGACTATGGCTACACCTTC. Amino acids: CASSGQTGIDYGYTF. The rearrangement joins TRBV9 to TRBJ1-2, with 7 bases aligning to TRBD1. Germline values: CDR1 SGDLS, CDR2 YYNGEE. Unmatched junction bases numbered 8, after V lost 3 bases and J lost 3 bases. The length of the CDR3 is 15 residues.

V usage is TRBV6-2 or TRBV6-3 and J usage is TRBJ2-7, with 11 bases that match TRBD2. With V trimmed by 0 bases and J by 4 bases, 5 bases remained unmatched. The CDR3 is 16 amino acids. The germline V gene encodes CDR1 MNHEY and CDR2 SVGEGT. CDR3 amino acids: CASSYSASGGPYEQYV. Written as DNA, the CDR3 is TGTGCCAGCAGTTACTCCGCTAGCGGGGGGCCTTACGAGCAGTACGTC.

The chain links TRBV6-1 to TRBJ2-3; D gene ambiguous. CDR1 is MNHNS, CDR2 SASEGT, per germline. The V gene lost 1 base and the J gene lost 2 bases, with 10 bases spanning the gap. There are 15 residues in the CDR3. The CDR3 region is CASSEDGSFTDTQYF. Written as DNA, the CDR3 is TGTGCCAGCAGTGAAGACGGCAGTTTCACAGATACGCAGTATTTT.

Only a few counts were recorded for this clonotype. The rearrangement links TRBV6-5 to TRBJ2-5, with a possible D match to TRBD1 (6 bases). CDR1 is MNHEY and CDR2 is SVGAGI in the germline V gene. The CDR3 has 14 residues. Deletions cut 3 bases from V and 7 bases from J, with 15 bases between. The CDR3 region is CASSYPTGSGTQYF. The DNA for the CDR3 is TGTGCCAGCAGTTATCCGACAGGCTCGGGGACCCAGTACTTC.

The sample holds a few counts of this clonotype. CDR3 coding DNA: TGTGCCACCAGCAGAGGAGTCTCTAACTATGGCTACACCTTC. It yields the protein CATSRGVSNYGYTF. This chain joins TRBV15 and TRBJ1-2; D remains ambiguous. This CDR3 comprises 14 residues. Germline V CDR1 and CDR2: LNHNV, YYDKDF (reference sequence). Trimming took 1 base from V and 0 from J, leaving 6 bases between them. Full variable domain (outside the CDR3, taken from reference TRBV15 and TRBJ1-2): DAMVIQNPRYQVTQFGKPVTLSCSQTLNHNVMYWYQQKSSQAPKLLFHYYDKDFNNEADTPDNFQSRRPNTSFCFLDIRSPGLGDTAMYLCATSRGVSNYGYTFGSGTRLTVV.

The rearrangement joins TRBV28 to TRBJ1-4; TRBD1 is a possible D gene (6 bases). This CDR3 region has 15 residues. V lost 4 bases to trimming and J lost 5 bases, with 14 bases between them. Germline CDR1 is MDHEN and CDR2 is SYDVKM. The CDR3 nucleotides read TGTGCCAGCAGTTCACCGGGACAATTAAATGAAAAACTGTTTTTT. This translates into CASSSPGQLNEKLFF.

This clonotype was counted at least ten times. It is unclear where the CDR3 begins or ends on the DNA, so no DNA is shown, and the CDR3 is as TCRdb lists it. The chain uses TRBV21-1 and TRBJ1-1; the table calls TRBD1, which could not be checked here. TRBV21-1 is classified as a pseudogene. The CDR3 sequence runs 13 residues, both termini included. The CDR3 loop is CASSWGAGTEAFF.

This clonotype has a handful of counts. This chain connects TRBV24-1 to TRBJ2-1; 7 bases are shared with TRBD2. The junction had 3 bases not matched to a gene; V was cut back by 0 bases and J by 2 bases. The V gene's germline CDR1 is KGHDR and CDR2 SFDVKD. This CDR3 has 16 amino acids. The CDR3 nucleotides are TGTGCCACCAGTGATTTGGCTAGCGGAGCCTACAATGAGCAGTTCTTC. Translated: CATSDLASGAYNEQFF.